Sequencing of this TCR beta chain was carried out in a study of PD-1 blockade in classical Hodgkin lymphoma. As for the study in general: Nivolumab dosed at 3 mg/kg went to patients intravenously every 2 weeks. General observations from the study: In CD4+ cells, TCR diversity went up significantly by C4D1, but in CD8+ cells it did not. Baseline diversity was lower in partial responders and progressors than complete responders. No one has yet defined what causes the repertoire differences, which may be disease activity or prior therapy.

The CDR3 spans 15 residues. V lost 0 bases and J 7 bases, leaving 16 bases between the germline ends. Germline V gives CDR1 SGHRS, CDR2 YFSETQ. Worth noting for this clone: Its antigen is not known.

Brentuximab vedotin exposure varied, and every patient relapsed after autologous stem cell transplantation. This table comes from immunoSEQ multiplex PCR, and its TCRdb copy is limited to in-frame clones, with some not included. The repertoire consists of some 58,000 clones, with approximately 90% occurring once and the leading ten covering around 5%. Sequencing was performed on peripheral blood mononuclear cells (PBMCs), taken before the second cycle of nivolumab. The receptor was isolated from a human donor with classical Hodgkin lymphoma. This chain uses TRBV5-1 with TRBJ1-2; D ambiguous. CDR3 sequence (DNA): TGCGCCAGCAGCTTGGTCACAGTTATGGGAAGTGGCTACACCTTC. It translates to CASSLVTVMGSGYTF.